Below, one T cell receptor beta chain is given with its context. The data were taken from a study of blood T cell repertoires in COVID-19. The overall study: Sites across the United States, Italy and Spain contributed samples from acute and convalescent COVID-19. Sample material is recorded as cDNA or gDNA derived from T cells, B-cell-depleted T cells, or PBMCs.

The ends lost 4 bases at V and 1 base at J; junction bases unmatched: 13. The length of the CDR3 is 18 residues. From germline, CDR1 is SGHVS and CDR2 FNYEAQ. Which cohort a participant joined came from the clinical history participants gave. Per the authors' pipeline: Cell counts per sample came from amplifying reference gene primers. Measured with immunoSEQ multiplex PCR; TCRdb has only the in-frame clones, and not every one. D and trimming come from the DNA, and the V and J calls and clone size come from that table. The sample consists of around 190,000 clones, 81% of them appearing once. The chain combines TRBV7-6 with TRBJ2-5, with TRBD2 matching over 9 bases. The sequence derives from a man aged 40-50 years who had recovered from COVID-19. Sample: PBMCs or T cells enriched from blood (not recorded which). The CDR3, as DNA: TGTGCCAGCAGCTCCCCGTCAAGGCTAGCGGGGCTCCAAGAGACCCAGTACTTC. As protein: CASSSPSRLAGLQETQYF.